The TCR beta chain described here comes from a study of response to subunit inactivated influenza vaccine. The study's findings and limits: Seasonal influenza vaccination, on each occasion, was suggested by the authors to recruit few new T cells.

The CDR3 loop spans 12 amino acids. Germline V CDR1 and CDR2: SGHRS, YFSETQ. The sample holds many counts of this clonotype. Its antigen is not identified. The junction does not match germline at one end; this may be a read error. TCRdb analysed the RT-PCR reads with MiXCR anew, one entry per CDR3 protein. This table has hundreds of thousands of distinct CDR3 sequences, approximately 10% appearing once. The sequences come from PBMCs from blood, collected on the day of vaccination. The source is a man aged 45-60 years who received an inactivated influenza vaccine. This sequence joins TRBV5-1 and TRBJ2-2; D uncertain. CDR3 sequence: CASSLSTGELFF. The CDR3 bases are TGTGCCAGCAGCTTATCCACCGGGGAGCTGTTTTTT.